A selection of T cell receptor beta chains follows, all from one sample in a study of T-cell reconstitution after alpha-beta-depleted transplantation in children. In TCRdb, the PCR reads were re-called with MiXCR into one record per CDR3 protein. The sample has approximately 980,000 distinct CDR3 sequences; about 29% are singletons. Sequencing was performed on PBMCs, mostly from graft donor cells, taken 360 days after TCRalphabeta/CD19-depleted stem cell transplant. Receptors were obtained from a boy less than two years old who had a stem cell transplant for SCID, so the T cells may come from the graft donor. The CDR3 runs from the conserved cysteine through the conserved F or W. The D gene is left open where the match is weak. Clone size is given for some rows only: seen once, a few or many times, or a class if the clone is expanded.

clone_size j_call v_call d_call cdr3_nt cdr3_aa
few TRBJ1-1 TRBV10-2 . TGCGCCAGCAGTGTGGTCCCGTACACTGAAGCTTTCTTT CASSVVPYTEAFF
few TRBJ1-1 TRBV4-1 TRBD1 TGCGCCAGCAGCCGCGGACAGGGGCTCGGCACTGAAGCTTTCTTT CASSRGQGLGTEAFF
. TRBJ2-2 TRBV5-1 . TGCGCCAGCAGCCGCACCTTAATAGGGGTAACGAACACCGGGGAGCTGTTTTTT CASSRTLIGVTNTGELFF
few TRBJ2-5 TRBV12-3/TRBV12-4 . TGTGCCAGCAGTTCGACTCAGGGACAAGAGACCCAGTACTTC CASSSTQGQETQYF
. TRBJ2-5 TRBV12-3/TRBV12-4 . TGTGCCAGCAGTACGGGACCCTCATCGACCCAGTACTTC CASSTGPSSTQYF
. TRBJ1-2 TRBV12-3/TRBV12-4 . TGTGCCAGCAGTTTCGGGCCCTACCCAGGCTACACCTTC CASSFGPYPGYTF
few TRBJ2-3 TRBV12-3/TRBV12-4 TRBD2 TGTGCCAGCAGTTTTTGGGCTAGCGGGGTCGATACGCAGTATTTT CASSFWASGVDTQYF
. TRBJ1-1 TRBV7-3 TRBD1 TGTGCCAGCAGCTCGATGACAGGGGTACCGAACACTGAAGCTTTCTTT CASSSMTGVPNTEAFF
. TRBJ2-1 TRBV20-1 TRBD2 TGCAGTGCTGGCCTAGCGGGGGGGCACAATGAGCAGTTCTTC CSAGLAGGHNEQFF
. TRBJ2-3 TRBV19 . TGTGCCAGTAGTCGGGCAGGTGGTCCAGATACGCAGTATTTT CASSRAGGPDTQYF
. TRBJ1-1 TRBV5-1 . TGCGCCAGCAGCTTGGGGGACCCCCCCAGGGTGAACACTGAAGCTTTCTTT CASSLGDPPRVNTEAFF
. TRBJ1-5 TRBV3-1 . TGTGCCAGCAGCCAAGAGGGGGCTAAGGGTCAGCCCCAGCATTTT CASSQEGAKGQPQHF
. TRBJ2-5 TRBV7-2 . TGTGCCAGCAGCTTATGGGGAGGCAGGGGAGAGACCCAGTACTTC CASSLWGGRGETQYF
few TRBJ1-1 TRBV5-6 . TGTGCCAGCAGCTCGGGACGGGAAGCTTTCTTT CASSSGREAFF
. TRBJ2-1 TRBV10-3 TRBD2 TGTGCCATCAGTCCTAGGCGGGAGGGACTAAATTCCTACAATGAGCAGTTCTTC CAISPRREGLNSYNEQFF
. TRBJ2-3 TRBV12-3/TRBV12-4 . TGTGCCAGCAGTTCCGAGCCGAGTACAGATACGCAGTATTTT CASSSEPSTDTQYF
. TRBJ2-1 TRBV4-1 . TGCGCCAGCCGTGGGACCTTCCAAGTAGACAATGAGCAGTTCTTC CASRGTFQVDNEQFF
. TRBJ1-3 TRBV5-1 TRBD1 TGCGCCAGCAGCCGGACGACAGGGCTTCGGAGGAACACCATATATTTT CASSRTTGLRRNTIYF
few TRBJ2-7 TRBV12-3/TRBV12-4 . TGTGTCAGCAGCCCATACCGGAGCTCCTACGAGCAGTACTTC CVSSPYRSSYEQYF
. TRBJ2-1 TRBV12-3/TRBV12-4 . TGTGCCAGCAGTTTAGGATGGGGCAGGGAGGACAATGAGCAGTTCTTC CASSLGWGREDNEQFF
. TRBJ2-7 TRBV15 . TGTGCCACCAGCAGAGATCGGGGAGGAGGGCGCGAGCAGTACTTC CATSRDRGGGREQYF
few TRBJ2-3 TRBV5-1 . TGCGCCAGCAGCTTGTTCGGCATCACAGATACGCAGTATTTT CASSLFGITDTQYF
few TRBJ2-1 TRBV4-1 TRBD1 TGCGCCAGCAGCCCGGAGACAGGGAGATTCATCAATGAGCAGTTCTTC CASSPETGRFINEQFF
few TRBJ2-2 TRBV7-3 . TGTGCCAGCAGCATCCCCCTAGCTCGAGGCACCGGGGAGCTGTTTTTT CASSIPLARGTGELFF
. TRBJ2-3 TRBV7-2 TRBD2 TGTGCCACCGCCTATCTGGGGGGGGGCACAGATACGCAGTATTTT CATAYLGGGTDTQYF
. TRBJ1-6 TRBV20-1 . TGCAGTGCCTCGAGGGGTAATTCACCCCTCCACTTT CSASRGNSPLHF
many TRBJ2-3 TRBV11-2 TRBD2 TGTGCCAGCAGCTTAGAAACGACTAGCGGGGGCGGACCAGATACGCAGTATTTT CASSLETTSGGGPDTQYF
. TRBJ2-1 TRBV4-3 . TGCGCCAGCAGCCAAACGGAACTGAACAATGAGCAGTTCTTC CASSQTELNNEQFF
few TRBJ2-7 TRBV5-1 . TGCGCCAGCAGCCCGCCGGGACTGGGGGCCTACGAGCAGTACTTC CASSPPGLGAYEQYF
. TRBJ2-5 TRBV4-1 . TGCGCCAGCAGCCTAGCAGGGGAAAAAGAGACCCAGTACTTC CASSLAGEKETQYF
. TRBJ2-7 TRBV6-1 . TGTGCCAGCCGCCAGGGGCTCTCCTACGAGCAGTACTTC CASRQGLSYEQYF
few TRBJ2-7 TRBV12-3/TRBV12-4 . TGTGCCAGCAGTGTCACAGGGGAGCAGTACTTC CASSVTGEQYF
many TRBJ2-7 TRBV10-3 TRBD1 TGTGCCATCAGCAGGGACAGGAACGACGAGCAGTACTTC CAISRDRNDEQYF
. TRBJ2-7 TRBV4-3 . TGCGCCAGCAGCCAAGATCGGTCCACGTCCTACGAGCAGTACTTC CASSQDRSTSYEQYF
few TRBJ1-4 TRBV12-3/TRBV12-4 . TGTGCCAGCAGTTTCGGAGGCGCGGGTAATGAAAAACTGTTTTTT CASSFGGAGNEKLFF
. TRBJ2-1 TRBV6-1 TRBD2 TGTGCCAGCAGTGAACTAGCGGGGTACAATGAGCAGTTCTTC CASSELAGYNEQFF
. TRBJ1-1 TRBV4-2 TRBD1 TGTGCCAGCAGCCAACGGGACAGCAACACTGAAGCTTTCTTT CASSQRDSNTEAFF
. TRBJ2-2 TRBV20-1 . TGCAGTGCTGGGGGTGGGGGCGCGAACACCGGGGAGCTGTTTTTT CSAGGGGANTGELFF
. TRBJ2-3 TRBV20-1 . TGCAGTGCTAGACTAGTAGGGGGATTCACAGATACGCAGTATTTT CSARLVGGFTDTQYF
. TRBJ2-2 TRBV18 . TGTGCCAGCTCACCGGGAAGATTAAACACCGGGGAGCTGTTTTTT CASSPGRLNTGELFF
. TRBJ2-3 TRBV10-3 . TGTGCCATCAGTGATCAGAATAGGGGCACAGATACGCAGTATTTT CAISDQNRGTDTQYF
. TRBJ1-2 TRBV6-6 . TGTGCCAGCAGTTACGGGGCCAACGGCTACACCTTC CASSYGANGYTF
few TRBJ2-4 TRBV12-3/TRBV12-4 . TGTGCCAGCAGTTTAGTCGGGCGGTGGAAAAACATTCAGTACTTC CASSLVGRWKNIQYF